What follows are 22 T cell receptor beta chains derived from one specimen sequenced in a study of cytomegalovirus exposure and HLA in healthy donors. The table came from immunoSEQ multiplex PCR; TCRdb's copy has only in-frame clones and leaves some out. The sample includes approximately 140,000 clones, more than 75% of them seen just once. The sequenced sample was PBMCs. These receptors all come from a man younger than 30 in good health and CMV-seropositive.

The DNA of the CDR3 is TGTGCCAGTAGTACTAGGCAAGAGACCCAGTACTTC. Translated, it gives CASSTRQETQYF. V and J are TRBV19 and TRBJ2-5; D not resolved. The CDR3 length is 12 residues. V was clipped by 4 bases and J by 2 bases, with 5 bases between them. Germline V CDR1 and CDR2: LNHDA, SQIVND (reference sequence).

J is TRBJ2-2 and V is TRBV10-3, with D possibly being TRBD2 (5 bases). Trimming stripped 5 bases from V and 5 bases from J, with 9 bases between. The CDR3 sequence is 13 residues long. Germline-derived CDR1 and CDR2 are ENHRY and SYGVKD. For the CDR3, the DNA is TGTGCCATCAGTCCCAGCGGTACCGGGGAGCTGTTTTTT. Protein sequence: CAISPSGTGELFF.

This chain joins TRBV6-6 and TRBJ1-2; no clear D. The CDR3 has 14 residues. Per the germline V gene, CDR1 is MNHNY and CDR2 is SVGAGI (reference sequence). Deletions cut 0 bases from V and 7 bases from J, with 12 bases between. The CDR3 DNA is TGTGCCAGCAGTTACTCACCAGGCTCTGGTGGCTACACCTTC. As protein: CASSYSPGSGGYTF.

The V gene is TRBV30, the J gene TRBJ2-2; D may be TRBD2 (6 bases). V dropped 2 bases and J dropped 3 bases, with 16 bases sitting between them. This CDR3 contains 16 residues. Germline CDR1 is GTSNPN and CDR2 is SVGIG (reference sequence). CDR3 sequence (DNA): TGTGCCTGGAGTACTGATTCAGGGACTTACACCGGGGAGCTGTTTTTT. Translation gives CAWSTDSGTYTGELFF.

CDR3 DNA: TGTGCCAGCATCCAGGGGGCCAGCACAGATACGCAGTATTTT. Protein sequence: CASIQGASTDTQYF. J is TRBJ2-3 and V is TRBV6-1; TRBD1 agrees at 8 bases. Germline lookup yields CDR1 MNHNS and CDR2 SASEGT. This CDR3 region has 14 residues. J gave up 0 bases and V 7 bases, and 3 bases lay outside the gene matches.

This chain connects TRBV20-1 to TRBJ2-3, with 7 nucleotides matching TRBD2. Germline CDR1 is DFQATT and CDR2 is SNEGSKA (reference sequence). This CDR3 spans 11 amino acids. V dropped 5 bases and J dropped 5; count of bases not matched to a gene: 1. The DNA of the CDR3 is TGCAGTGCTGGCGGGAGAGATACGCAGTATTTT. Residues: CSAGGRDTQYF.

The V call is TRBV2, the J call TRBJ2-7; the D is unclear. In germline, CDR1 is SNHLY, CDR2 FYNNEI. Trimming removed 2 bases at V and 6 bases at J, with 5 bases between. There are 11 residues in the CDR3. CDR3 nucleotides: TGTGCCAGCAGTGAATACTCCGAGCAGTACTTC. Its translation: CASSEYSEQYF.

V is TRBV9 and J is TRBJ2-1; possibly TRBD2 for D (7 bases). V dropped 3 bases and J dropped 8 bases, with 24 bases sitting between them. Looked up from germline, CDR1 is SGDLS and CDR2 is YYNGEE. The CDR3 is 17 residues long. This CDR3 reads CASSALGGGLGLYEQFF. CDR3 nucleotides: TGTGCCAGCAGCGCCCTAGGGGGAGGGCTAGGTCTCTATGAGCAGTTCTTC.

This clone was counted a single time. The V gene is TRBV7-3, the J gene TRBJ2-2; 10 bases fit TRBD2. V gave up 5 bases and J gave up 4 bases; unmatched junction bases: 13. Germline V CDR1 and CDR2: SGHTA, FQGTGA. The CDR3 consists of 18 residues. The CDR3 reads CASSPGASGSRGTGELFF. The CDR3 bases are TGTGCCAGCAGCCCCGGCGCTAGCGGGAGCCGTGGCACCGGGGAGCTGTTTTTT.

This clone was observed once. The chain joins TRBV9 to TRBJ2-1; 11 nucleotides match TRBD2. Germline V gives CDR1 SGDLS, CDR2 YYNGEE. V trimming: 3 bases; J trimming: 5 bases; junction bases outside the gene matches: 7. The CDR3 sequence is 16 residues long. The CDR3 nucleotides read TGTGCCAGCAGCGGACCACTAGCGGGGGCCAACAATGAGCAGTTCTTC. Translated: CASSGPLAGANNEQFF.

The rearrangement links TRBV5-4 to TRBJ1-1; tentative D call: TRBD1 (5 bases). The germline V gene encodes CDR1 SGHNT and CDR2 YYREEE (reference sequence). Trimming cost V 9 bases and J 7 bases, with 19 bases left between them. There are 13 residues in the CDR3. CDR3 sequence (DNA): TGTGCCATACGGGTGGGGGGGAAAAGTGAAGCTTTCTTT. Its translation: CAIRVGGKSEAFF.

The rearrangement joins TRBV30 to TRBJ2-7, with 8 bases lining up with TRBD1. The CDR3 sequence is 13 residues long. The V gene's germline CDR1 is GTSNPN and CDR2 SVGIG (reference sequence). The ends lost 3 bases at V and 2 bases at J; junction bases unmatched: 3. The CDR3 is CAWRTGATYEQYF. CDR3 bases: TGTGCCTGGAGGACAGGGGCCACCTACGAGCAGTACTTC.

The rearrangement uses TRBV4-1 and TRBJ2-7, with 8 bases fitting TRBD1. Germline CDR1 MGHRA, CDR2 YSYEKL. This CDR3 is 13 amino acids long. J lost 3 bases, V lost 6 bases, and 4 bases had no gene match. The DNA for the CDR3 is TGCGCCAGCAGTAGTGACAGGGGCTACGAGCAGTACTTC. Encoded protein: CASSSDRGYEQYF.

This clone was recorded a few times. This chain connects TRBV19 to TRBJ1-2, with TRBD1 matching 8 bases. Germline trimming cut 9 bases from V and 2 bases from J; bases unmatched to any gene: 5. The CDR3 extends over 13 amino acids. In germline, CDR1 is LNHDA, CDR2 SQIVND (reference sequence). CDR3 sequence reads: CASRGPLNYGYTF. CDR3 DNA sequence: TGTGCCAGCAGGGGGCCGTTGAACTATGGCTACACCTTC. Supplemented by reference TRBV19 and TRBJ1-2, the full variable domain reads DGGITQSPKYLFRKEGQNVTLSCEQNLNHDAMYWYRQDPGQGLRLIYYSQIVNDFQKGDIAEGYSVSREKKESFPLTVTSAQKNPTAFYLCASRGPLNYGYTFGSGTRLTVV.

The rearrangement uses TRBV7-3 and TRBJ1-1, with 9 nucleotides matching TRBD1. V was pared by 4 bases and J by 6 bases, with 3 bases of the junction left unmatched. Germline assignment: CDR1 SGHTA and CDR2 FQGTGA. The CDR3 is 13 residues long. The CDR3 region is CASSSRTGAEAFF. As DNA, the CDR3 is TGTGCCAGCAGCTCCAGGACAGGGGCTGAAGCTTTCTTT.

This sequence joins TRBV4-2 and TRBJ1-1; D is perhaps TRBD1 (5 bases). The length of the CDR3 is 16 residues. CDR1 is LGHNA and CDR2 is YNFKEQ in the germline V gene. V lost 0 bases and J 0 bases, leaving 11 bases between the germline ends. CDR3 DNA: TGTGCCAGCAGCCAAGAATCGACAGACATGAACACTGAAGCTTTCTTT. Amino acid sequence: CASSQESTDMNTEAFF.

This clone was counted once. The genes are TRBV11-2 and TRBJ1-6; D is ambiguous. This CDR3 region has 19 residues. V dropped 0 bases and J dropped 0 bases, with 15 bases sitting between them. Germline V lookup: CDR1 SGHAT, CDR2 FQNNGV. The CDR3 reads CASSLDGQVISSYNSPLHF. The CDR3 DNA reads TGTGCCAGCAGCTTAGATGGCCAAGTCATAAGCTCCTATAATTCACCCCTCCACTTT. Full variable domain (outside the CDR3, taken from reference TRBV11-2 and TRBJ1-6): EAGVAQSPRYKIIEKRQSVAFWCNPISGHATLYWYQQILGQGPKLLIQFQNNGVVDDSQLPKDRFSAERLKGVDSTLKIQPAKLEDSAVYLCASSLDGQVISSYNSPLHFGNGTRLTVT.

This chain connects TRBV6-1 to TRBJ1-3; D remains unclear. Germline CDR1 and CDR2: MNHNS and SASEGT. This CDR3 contains 17 residues. V lost 2 bases, J lost 0 bases, and 14 bases lay in between. CDR3 in amino acids: CASSELWRDRSGNTIYF. CDR3 in DNA: TGTGCCAGCAGTGAACTTTGGAGGGATCGCTCTGGAAACACCATATATTTT.

This sequence joins TRBV2 and TRBJ1-5, with 9 bases fitting TRBD1. CDR3 length: 15 amino acids. Per the germline V gene, CDR1 is SNHLY and CDR2 is FYNNEI. V lost 7 bases and J lost 4; bases outside the gene matches: 8. DNA of the CDR3: TGTGCCAGCAACCTACCGGGACAGGGTAATCAGCCCCAGCATTTT. It specifies CASNLPGQGNQPQHF.

The rearrangement uses TRBV27 and TRBJ1-5, with 8 bases aligning to TRBD1. The germline gives CDR1 MNHEY, CDR2 SMNVEV (reference sequence). CDR3 length equals 14 residues. After removal of 6 bases from V and 7 bases from J, the junction contained 8 bases not matched to a gene. CDR3 sequence reads: CASRETGVSQPQHF. CDR3 in DNA: TGTGCCAGCAGGGAGACAGGGGTTTCGCAGCCCCAGCATTTT.

This CDR3 reads CASSDWGQGIETQYF. The CDR3 DNA follows: TGCGCCAGCAGTGATTGGGGACAAGGAATTGAGACCCAGTACTTC. The genes are TRBV10-1 and TRBJ2-5, with a weak D call TRBD1 (6 bases). The CDR3 runs to 15 residues. Germline V lookup: CDR1 WNHNN, CDR2 SYGVQD (reference sequence). The germline V and J ends were trimmed by 3 bases and 5 bases, with 16 bases remaining between them.

The chain carries TRBV19 and TRBJ1-4, with D perhaps matching TRBD1 (6 bases). The V and J ends lost 5 bases and 3 bases respectively, with 10 bases between them. CDR1 and CDR2 (germline): LNHDA, SQIVND (reference sequence). The CDR3 is 14 amino acids. This chain's CDR3 is CASSAGQPNEKLFF. In DNA, the CDR3 is TGTGCCAGTAGTGCTGGACAGCCTAATGAAAAACTGTTTTTT.